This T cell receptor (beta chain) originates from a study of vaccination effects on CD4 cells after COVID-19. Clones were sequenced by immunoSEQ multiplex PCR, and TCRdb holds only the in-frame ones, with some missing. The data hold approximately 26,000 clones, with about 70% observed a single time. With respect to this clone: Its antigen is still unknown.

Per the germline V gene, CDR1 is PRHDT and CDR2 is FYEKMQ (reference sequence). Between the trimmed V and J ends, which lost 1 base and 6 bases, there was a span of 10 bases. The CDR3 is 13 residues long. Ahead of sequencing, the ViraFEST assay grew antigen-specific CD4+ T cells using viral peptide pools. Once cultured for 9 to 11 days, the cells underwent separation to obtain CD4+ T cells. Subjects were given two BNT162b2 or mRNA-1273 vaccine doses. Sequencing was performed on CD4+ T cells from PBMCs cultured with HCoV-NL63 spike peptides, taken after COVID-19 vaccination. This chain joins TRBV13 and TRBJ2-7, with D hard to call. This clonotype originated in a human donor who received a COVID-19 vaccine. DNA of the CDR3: TGTGCCAGCAGCTTAGACTTAACCCGCGAGCAGTACTTC. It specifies CASSLDLTREQYF.